One and the same sample provided the 27 T cell receptor beta chains below, sequenced in a study of T cells in tuberculosis. Profiled with immunoSEQ multiplex PCR; TCRdb holds only in-frame clones, not every one. The sample shows approximately 30,000 clones, roughly 97% of them seen only once. The specimen was PBMCs. The receptors shown here come from a donor between 5 and 29 years old with latent tuberculosis or without tuberculosis infection.

The rearrangement joins TRBV7-9 to TRBJ2-7; the match to TRBD1 covers 7 bases. Germline CDR1 reads SEHNR; CDR2 reads FQNEAQ (reference sequence). The CDR3 has 16 amino acids. V lost 5 bases to trimming and J lost 0 bases; unmatched junction nucleotides: 10. CDR3 sequence: CASSPPSRQGSYEQYF. The CDR3 DNA sequence: TGTGCCAGCAGCCCCCCCTCTAGACAGGGCTCCTACGAGCAGTACTTC. Variable domain in full (rest from reference TRBV7-9 and TRBJ2-7): DTGVSQNPRHKITKRGQNVTFRCDPISEHNRLYWYRQTLGQGPEFLTYFQNEAQLEKSRLLSDRFSAERPKGSFSTLEIQRTEQGDSAMYLCASSPPSRQGSYEQYFGPGTRLTVT.

This rearrangement joins TRBV6-6 to TRBJ2-6; D perhaps matches TRBD1 (8 bases). With 6 bases removed from V and 2 bases from J, the gap between germline ends came to 11 bases. The CDR3 spans 15 residues. Germline assignment: CDR1 MNHNY and CDR2 SVGAGI (reference sequence). The CDR3, as DNA: TGTGCCAGCAGCACAGGGGGGGCTGGGGCCAACGTCCTGACTTTC. It yields the protein CASSTGGAGANVLTF.

The chain uses TRBV5-1 and TRBJ2-2; 7 bases line up with TRBD1. This CDR3 has 15 residues. The ends lost 0 bases at V and 7 bases at J; junction bases unmatched: 6. Germline V gene data show CDR1 as SGHRS and CDR2 as YFSETQ. CDR3 nucleotides: TGCGCCAGCAGCTTGGAGGGGGCAGCGGTCGGGGAGCTGTTTTTT. It translates to CASSLEGAAVGELFF.

The CDR3 bases are TGTGCCAGCAGTGAAGGTCAGGGGGCTTTCGCAGATACGCAGTATTTT. It yields the protein CASSEGQGAFADTQYF. The chain carries TRBV2 and TRBJ2-3; 8 bases align to TRBD1. V lost 1 base, J lost 4 bases, and 7 bases stayed unmatched. Germline V gives CDR1 SNHLY, CDR2 FYNNEI. CDR3 size: 16 residues.

The chain is built from TRBV5-1 and TRBJ2-5, with 10 bases fitting TRBD2. Germline values: CDR1 SGHRS, CDR2 YFSETQ. J lost 1 base, V lost 0 bases, and 3 bases had no gene match. The CDR3 is 16 residues long. CDR3 DNA: TGCGCCAGCAGCTTGGGGTCTAGCGGGAGCCAAGAGACCCAGTACTTC. This codes for CASSLGSSGSQETQYF.

The CDR3 nucleotides are TGTGCCAGCAGCCCCCTACTAGCGGTCGGAGAGACCCAGTACTTC. Its protein is CASSPLLAVGETQYF. The chain links TRBV7-2 to TRBJ2-5; 8 bases are a match to TRBD2. The germline gives CDR1 SGHTA, CDR2 FQGNSA. The ends lost 5 bases at V and 4 bases at J; junction bases unmatched: 9. This CDR3 comprises 15 residues.

The genes are TRBV9 and TRBJ1-4; 8 nucleotides line up with TRBD1. CDR1 is SGDLS, CDR2 YYNGEE, per germline. The CDR3 covers 15 residues. Trimming cost V 3 bases and J 4 bases; bases outside gene matches: 5. The CDR3 reads CASSEGTGLNEKLFF. CDR3 nucleotides: TGTGCCAGCAGCGAGGGGACAGGACTTAATGAAAAACTGTTTTTT.

The chain uses TRBV7-8 and TRBJ2-1; D is possibly TRBD1 (5 bases). The CDR3 is 14 residues long. Germline V gene data show CDR1 as SGHVS and CDR2 as FQNEAQ. Between the trimmed V and J ends, which lost 1 base and 4 bases, there was a span of 8 bases. CDR3 nucleotide sequence: TGTGCCAGCAGCTTAGGGACACTTTACAATGAGCAGTTCTTC. It specifies CASSLGTLYNEQFF.

The CDR3 region is CASSPGQGGTEAFF. The DNA for the CDR3 is TGTGCCAGCTCCCCCGGACAGGGCGGGACTGAAGCTTTCTTT. The chain recombines TRBV18 with TRBJ1-1; 8 nucleotides line up with TRBD1. Germline lookup yields CDR1 KGHSH and CDR2 LQKENI. CDR3 length: 14 amino acids. The ends lost 6 bases at V and 5 bases at J; junction bases unmatched: 8. Full variable domain (remainder filled in from reference TRBV18 and TRBJ1-1): NAGVMQNPRHLVRRRGQEARLRCSPMKGHSHVYWYRQLPEEGLKFMVYLQKENIIDESGMPKERFSAEFPKEGPSILRIQQVVRGDSAAYFCASSPGQGGTEAFFGQGTRLTVV.

The gene calls are TRBV5-1 and TRBJ2-5; D gene uncertain. Between the trimmed V and J ends, which lost 0 bases and 5 bases, there was a span of 8 bases. This CDR3 is built from 13 residues. Germline V gene data show CDR1 as SGHRS and CDR2 as YFSETQ. The CDR3 DNA reads TGCGCCAGCAGCTTGGGAGGTCGGGAGACCCAGTACTTC. It translates to CASSLGGRETQYF.

The chain has TRBV5-5 and TRBJ1-1; tentatively, D is TRBD1 (6 bases). The V gene's germline CDR1 is SGHKS and CDR2 YYEKEE (reference sequence). Trimming pared 3 bases from V and 1 base from J, leaving 22 bases between. The CDR3 is made up of 18 amino acids. CDR3 region: CASSSLGGRQAPNTEAFF. For the CDR3, the DNA is TGTGCCAGCAGCTCCCTTGGTGGAAGACAGGCTCCGAACACTGAAGCTTTCTTT.

CDR3 in amino acids: CASSPDRYSNQPQHF. CDR3 sequence (DNA): TGTGCCAGCTCTCCCGACAGGTATAGCAATCAGCCCCAGCATTTT. The chain carries TRBV18 and TRBJ1-5; perhaps TRBD1 as D (6 bases). The germline V and J ends were trimmed by 6 bases and 0 bases, with 12 bases remaining between them. The CDR3 sequence is 15 residues long. Germline lookup yields CDR1 KGHSH and CDR2 LQKENI.

The V and J genes are TRBV18 and TRBJ1-4, with 10 bases identical to TRBD1. CDR1 is KGHSH and CDR2 is LQKENI in the germline V gene. The CDR3 covers 15 residues. J lost 5 bases, V lost 6 bases, and 6 bases had no gene match. CDR3 bases: TGTGCCAGCTCTCAGACGACAGGGGGCAATGAAAAACTGTTTTTT. Its protein is CASSQTTGGNEKLFF.

The V call is TRBV25-1, the J call TRBJ1-2; D possibly corresponds to TRBD1 (5 bases). The CDR3 is 14 amino acids. Germline V lookup: CDR1 MGHDK, CDR2 SYGVNS. Between the trimmed V and J ends, which lost 2 bases and 8 bases, there was a span of 15 bases. CDR3 region: CASSERAGIGGYTF. In nucleotides, the CDR3 is TGTGCCAGCAGTGAACGGGCAGGGATTGGCGGCTACACCTTC.

This chain uses TRBV2 with TRBJ1-5; TRBD1 is a possible D gene (5 bases). V lost 6 bases and J 6 bases, leaving 12 bases between the germline ends. This CDR3 contains 13 residues. Germline assignment: CDR1 SNHLY and CDR2 FYNNEI. CDR3 bases: TGTGCCAGCAGCCCCCCCGGGGGTCAGCCCCAGCATTTT. This sequence encodes CASSPPGGQPQHF.

The chain links TRBV4-2 to TRBJ2-3; a possible D gene is TRBD2 (5 bases). CDR1 is LGHNA and CDR2 is YNFKEQ in the germline V gene. CDR3 length: 14 residues. V was clipped by 1 base and J by 1 base, with 6 bases between them. DNA of the CDR3: TGTGCCAGCAGCCAAGTCGGGGGCACAGATACGCAGTATTTT. This encodes CASSQVGGTDTQYF.

The J gene is TRBJ2-5, the V gene TRBV11-3, with D maybe TRBD1 (6 bases). This CDR3 contains 13 residues. V shed 7 bases and J shed 5 bases, with 14 bases lying between them. Germline values: CDR1 SGHNT, CDR2 YENEEA. For the CDR3, the DNA is TGTGCCAGCAAATACAGGGCAAGTGAGACCCAGTACTTC. Its translation: CASKYRASETQYF.

Points on this clone: At one end, the junction sequence differs from germline, possibly due to a read error. This chain connects TRBV5-8 to TRBJ2-7; 8 positions agree with TRBD2. Germline lookup yields CDR1 SGHTS and CDR2 YDEGEE. The CDR3 extends over 13 amino acids. This CDR3 reads CASSLIVTGGARF. CDR3 in DNA: TGTGCCAGCAGCTTGATCGTAACGGGAGGGGCCCGCTTC.

This rearrangement joins TRBV2 to TRBJ1-5; TRBD1 aligns across 10 bases. The CDR3 is 13 amino acids. V gave up 7 bases and J gave up 5 bases; unmatched junction bases: 2. The germline V gene encodes CDR1 SNHLY and CDR2 FYNNEI. In DNA, the CDR3 is TGTGCCAGCAACGGACAGGGGGATCAGCCCCAGCATTTT. Translation gives CASNGQGDQPQHF.

This rearrangement joins TRBV6-4 to TRBJ2-3; 10 bases are shared with TRBD2. V lost 2 bases, J lost 6 bases, and 5 bases stayed unmatched. Germline CDR1 reads MRHNA; CDR2 reads SNTAGT. The CDR3 runs 15 residues. CDR3 nucleotides: TGTGCCAGCAGTGACGGGAGCGGGGGGGCCGATACGCAGTATTTT. This sequence encodes CASSDGSGGADTQYF.

In its sample, this clone was seen once. The rearrangement links TRBV6-1 to TRBJ2-7; a possible D gene is TRBD1 (6 bases). The germline V gene encodes CDR1 MNHNS and CDR2 SASEGT. Trimming stripped 5 bases from V and 0 bases from J, with 11 bases between. The length of the CDR3 is 14 residues. CDR3: CASSQQGNSYEQYF. The DNA for the CDR3 is TGTGCCAGCAGTCAACAGGGTAACTCCTACGAGCAGTACTTC.

This clone was observed once. The chain joins TRBV19 to TRBJ1-1; D gene unclear. The CDR3 extends over 11 amino acids. Germline CDR1 is LNHDA and CDR2 is SQIVND (reference sequence). The V end lost 7 bases, the J end lost 1 base, and 4 bases lay between the germline ends. CDR3 nucleotides: TGTGCCAGTACTTCGAACACTGAAGCTTTCTTT. Translating it yields CASTSNTEAFF.

The CDR3, as DNA: TGCGCCAGCAGCTCAACGGGGAACACTGAAGCTTTCTTT. It is translated as CASSSTGNTEAFF. V and J are TRBV5-1 and TRBJ1-1, with no clear D. The CDR3 consists of 13 residues. Germline-derived CDR1 and CDR2 are SGHRS and YFSETQ. V dropped 3 bases and J dropped 1 base, with 7 bases sitting between them.

This rearrangement joins TRBV5-8 to TRBJ1-2; possible D gene TRBD1, 6 bases. Trimming took off 4 bases at V and 4 bases at J, with 14 bases between the two ends. Germline CDR1 reads SGHTS; CDR2 reads YDEGEE. There are 14 residues in the CDR3. This CDR3 is CASSRQATAYGYTF. CDR3 in DNA: TGTGCCAGCAGCCGACAGGCGACCGCCTATGGCTACACCTTC.

This chain uses TRBV6-6 with TRBJ2-7; 7 nucleotides line up with TRBD2. The CDR3 consists of 15 residues. The ends lost 5 bases at V and 5 bases at J; junction bases unmatched: 12. Per germline, CDR1 MNHNY and CDR2 SVGAGI (reference sequence). CDR3 DNA: TGTGCCAGCAGTACCCCTGGTGGCGGGAGAAACGAGCAGTACTTC. This sequence encodes CASSTPGGGRNEQYF.

This sequence joins TRBV4-2 and TRBJ2-7; D is unclear. Germline V gives CDR1 LGHNA, CDR2 YNFKEQ. The V end was cut by 7 bases, the J end by 0 bases, with 13 bases between. The CDR3 is 14 amino acids. The CDR3 reads CASTAETHSYEQYF. The CDR3 DNA follows: TGTGCCAGCACAGCAGAGACTCACTCCTACGAGCAGTACTTC.

This chain links TRBV4-2 with TRBJ2-5; TRBD1 aligns across 7 bases. Per germline, CDR1 LGHNA and CDR2 YNFKEQ. There are 13 residues in the CDR3. The V gene end was trimmed by 0 bases and the J gene end by 12 bases; junction bases not matched to a gene: 7. The chain's CDR3 is CASSQERDSGEYF. CDR3 DNA sequence: TGTGCCAGCAGCCAAGAGAGGGACAGTGGGGAGTACTTC.